This paragraph reports one TCR beta chain. Its antigen is unidentified. Repertoires were generated with immunoSEQ multiplex PCR, while TCRdb's copy carries only in-frame clones and drops some. This sample's table has around 150,000 clones. The data were obtained in a study of T cell responses to AZD1222 COVID-19 vaccine. Study observations and caveats: Repertoires in all cases were sampled only once the peak T cell response had passed. Most donors were white British and more were female, and clonal diversity was possibly underestimated.

Sequencing was carried out using peripheral blood. The receptor comes from an adult in good health.

CDR3 loop: CASSFQTGVRSEAFF. CDR3 in DNA: TGTGCCAGCAGCTTTCAGACAGGGGTCCGTTCTGAAGCTTTCTTT. The V and J genes are TRBV7-2 and TRBJ1-1; 8 positions agree with TRBD1. V lost 3 bases, J lost 6 bases, and 9 bases stayed unmatched. The CDR3 has 15 amino acids. CDR1 and CDR2 (germline): SGHTA, FQGNSA. Using reference TRBV7-2 and TRBJ1-1 for the parts outside the CDR3, the full variable domain is GAGVSQSPSNKVTEKGKDVELRCDPISGHTALYWYRQSLGQGLEFLIYFQGNSAPDKSGLPSDRFSAERTGGSVSTLTIQRTQQEDSAVYLCASSFQTGVRSEAFFGQGTRLTVV.